This T cell receptor (beta chain) was captured by sequencing in a study of blood T cells in healthy people across ages. With a J-beta primer mix and a sample-barcoded 5' primer, a second PCR ran 7 to 11 cycles. From the 5' RACE reads, TCRdb called clonotypes with MiXCR, one entry per CDR3 protein. This repertoire shows 750,000 to 950,000 distinct CDR3 sequences, roughly 29% found once; its top ten account for roughly a tenth. Notes on this clonotype: The junction shows a germline mismatch at one end, possibly a read error.

The same specimen was also included in a second study, on T cells of mothers and their children.

The TCR sequence derives from a woman aged 40 to 50 in good health. The sequencing sample was made of blood.

CDR3 protein: CAGSYSAAKNIQYF. The CDR3 DNA sequence: TGTGCCGGCAGTTACTCTGCGGCCAAAAACATTCAGTACTTC. The chain has TRBV6-5 and TRBJ2-4; D not resolved. This CDR3 has 14 amino acids. CDR1 MNHEY and CDR2 SVGAGI come from the germline V gene.